This T cell receptor (beta chain) originates from a study of blood T cell repertoires in COVID-19 (dated by TCRdb to between 2020 and 2021). At the level of the whole study: The collaborator samples originated in the United States, Italy and Spain and spanned the acute and convalescent phases of COVID-19. The material from the prospective study consisted of cDNA or gDNA derived from T cells, B-cell-depleted T cells, or PBMCs. Deeply sampled blood TCRbeta repertoires from subjects exposed to, actively infected with, or recovered from COVID-19 were included in the dataset. The repertoires were released in a freely available public database intended as a resource for research on the immune response to SARS-CoV-2. The samples were drawn from the first 160 participants of the ongoing ImmuneRACE study and from over a thousand subjects provided by 6 global collaborators. A de-identified subject ID, COVID-19 status, age in years and sex were almost always included in the sample metadata. HLA class I and class II types, where available, came from metadata supplied by the sample provider rather than from assay-based typing. The investigation overall reported the following: Clinical and demographic metadata were provided uncurated, with the amount varying by source and participant.

The immunoSEQ Assay, a bias-controlled multiplex PCR, was used to amplify TCRbeta CDR3 regions from genomic DNA. Per the source publication's procedure: Nucleated cell counts per sample were estimated from amplification of reference gene primers within the assay. Sequence reads were collapsed and filtered to measure the absolute abundance of every unique TCRbeta CDR3 rearrangement. For each sample, productive Simpson clonality was calculated by taking the square root of Simpson's diversity index across productive rearrangements. TCRdb retrieved this table from immuneACCESS and kept in-frame rearrangements only. Not all clones are present; in checked studies, unresolved V genes account for under half, and no reason is known for the remainder. V and J calls and clone size are copied from that table; D and trimming were computed from the DNA. This sample comprises a few hundred thousand clones, approximately 90% of them detected only once. The ten largest clones capture roughly 9% of the sample.

V is shortened by 3 bases, J by 0 bases, and the region joining them spans 16 bases. The CDR3 covers 16 residues, taking in both the cysteine and the phenylalanine. Here the CDR3 DNA is all that survives: 48 bases in frame from base 1. In the germline V gene, CDR1 corresponds to SGDLS and CDR2 to YYNGEE. Participants in the prospective study were enrolled through a virtual design, were aged about 18 to 90 years, and lived in approximately 24 United States geographic areas. To assign participants to cohorts, the prospective study relied on clinical history that participants themselves reported in a screening survey and a study questionnaire. For ImmuneRACE Cohort 3, a participant was defined as recovered based on two consecutive negative NP/OP PCR tests, clearance by a healthcare professional, or resolution of symptoms. Mobile phlebotomists in the prospective study collected whole blood, serum and a nasopharyngeal or oropharyngeal swab from every participant. Over an approximately 2-month period, participants in the prospective study had the option of providing additional blood draws and questionnaires. Before DNA extraction, prospective study blood samples were shipped either frozen or at room temperature.

Worth noting for this clone: The clone's antigen remains unknown. No per-base quality is available; no much larger clone lies one base away.

The sample consisted of PBMCs or T cells enriched from blood (not recorded which). The sequence derives from a middle-aged man who had recovered from COVID-19. The chain is assembled from TRBV9 and TRBJ2-7, and perhaps TRBD2 as D gene, on 7 matching bases. The CDR3 region: CASSGMAGASSYEQYF. The DNA sequence follows: TGTGCCAGCAGCGGCATGGCGGGGGCAAGCTCCTACGAGCAGTACTTC.